One T cell receptor (beta chain) is described in this entry. The antigen remains unidentified. Sorted cell numbers of roughly 19,000 to 1,000,000, with 10%, 30% or 50% RNA, served as input for naive CD8 libraries. Sorting selected naive CD8 T cells with a CD8+CD4-CCR7+CD45RA+ phenotype. The record originates from a study of molecular identifiers for immune sequencing clone quantification. Findings and limits, study-wide: Highly expanded clone sizes could be underestimated through barcode sharing by identical TCR molecules.

TCRdb re-called the PCR reads through MiXCR, storing one row per CDR3 protein. The sample lists tens of thousands of distinct CDR3 sequences, roughly a fifth seen once, with more than 0.85% in the top ten. The germline V and J ends were trimmed by 3 bases and 3 bases, with 15 bases remaining between them. Germline CDR1 is DFQATT and CDR2 is SNEGSKA (reference sequence). The CDR3 length is 14 residues. The sequence was obtained from a human donor in good health. Some libraries in this study had Jurkat cell RNA spiked in. J is TRBJ2-7 and V is TRBV20-1, with a weak D call TRBD2 (6 bases). The sample consisted of naive CD8+ T cells from blood, with Jurkat cell RNA spiked in. The sample's subset: FACS-sorted CD8+CD4-CCR7+CD45RA+ naive T cells. The chain's CDR3 is CSASPPAGNYEQYF. The CDR3 DNA is TGCAGTGCTAGCCCCCCGGCGGGAAACTACGAGCAGTACTTC.